This TCR beta chain was identified during a study of T cells in Graves' hyperthyroidism and ophthalmopathy. The wider study: At the time of initial diagnosis and before any treatment, peripheral blood was collected.

This clonotype was counted once. A read error may explain this, as a much larger clone is one base away. Patients were excluded because of uncontrolled infection, other autoimmune disease, pregnancy or lactation. RNA transcripts yielded amplified TCR beta CDR3 regions. The TCR CDR3 first-round RT-PCR relied on the HTBI primer set. TCRdb passed the multiplex PCR reads through MiXCR, listing each CDR3 protein once. The repertoire holds roughly 650,000 distinct CDR3 sequences, approximately 16% seen once, with less than 3.5% in the top ten. V was cut by 5 bases and J by 9 bases, with 23 bases left in between. The germline gives CDR1 LGHDT, CDR2 YNNKEL (reference sequence). The CDR3 is made up of 15 amino acids.

Material for sequencing was blood. The V call is TRBV3-1, the J call TRBJ2-7; possible D gene TRBD2, 6 bases. The clonotype was recovered from a woman in her 40s with Graves' ophthalmopathy. This chain's CDR3 is CASSYLGSGLDGQYF. The CDR3 region has the DNA TGTGCCAGCAGCTACCTCGGGAGCGGGTTAGACGGGCAGTACTTC.